The 17 T cell receptor beta chains listed next were all sequenced from one sample in a study of Graves' ophthalmopathy and Graves' hyperthyroidism. The authors amplified TCR beta CDR3 regions from RNA transcripts. First-round RT-PCR employed HTBI primers, with a second-round multiplex PCR after it. TCRdb called the multiplex PCR reads again in MiXCR, with one record for every CDR3 protein. Of 150,000 to 200,000 distinct CDR3 sequences detected, roughly 36% appear once; the ten largest clones hold around 9.3%. Sequenced input: peripheral blood. The receptors derive from a man aged 25-45 years with Graves' ophthalmopathy.

The chain uses TRBV28 and TRBJ2-4, with D perhaps TRBD2 (5 bases). The V and J ends lost 5 bases and 16 bases respectively, with 18 bases between them. The CDR3 extends over 12 amino acids. Germline values: CDR1 MDHEN, CDR2 SYDVKM. The DNA of the CDR3 is TGTGCCAGCAGTCCCCGCTTAGGAGCGGTATACTTC. This translates into CASSPRLGAVYF.

V and J are TRBV7-8 and TRBJ1-2; perhaps TRBD1 as D (5 bases). Trimming stripped 5 bases from V and 2 bases from J, with 9 bases between. Germline loops: CDR1 SGHVS, CDR2 FQNEAQ. CDR3 length equals 13 residues. CDR3 loop: CASSIQDNYGYTF. The CDR3 nucleotides are TGTGCCAGCAGCATACAGGACAACTATGGCTACACCTTC.

This clonotype showed up just a few times. The chain is built from TRBV6-1 and TRBJ1-5, with TRBD1 as a possible D gene (5 bases). This CDR3 has 14 residues. Germline CDR1 reads MNHNS; CDR2 reads SASEGT. Trimming stripped 1 base from V and 3 bases from J, with 7 bases between. The CDR3 protein is CASSEGGTNQPQHF. For the CDR3, the DNA is TGTGCCAGCAGTGAAGGGGGGACCAATCAGCCCCAGCATTTT.

The chain recombines TRBV12-3 or TRBV12-4 with TRBJ2-5; 7 bases align to TRBD2. The CDR3 is 16 residues long. J lost 5 bases, V lost 4 bases, and 13 bases had no gene match. The CDR3 DNA is TGTGCCAGCAGTTCCAGGGCGGGAGTGGGATATGAGACCCAGTACTTC. Amino acids: CASSSRAGVGYETQYF.

This clonotype appeared many times. V usage is TRBV19 and J usage is TRBJ2-7; 15 bases map to TRBD2. From germline, CDR1 is LNHDA and CDR2 SQIVND (reference sequence). J was trimmed by 3 bases and V by 5 bases; bases with no gene match: 8. CDR3 length equals 17 residues. CDR3 DNA sequence: TGTGCCAGTAGTCCAGGGACTAGCGGGAGGTGGTACTACGAGCAGTACTTC. Translation gives CASSPGTSGRWYYEQYF.

This sequence joins TRBV12-3 or TRBV12-4 and TRBJ2-7; a possible D gene is TRBD2 (6 bases). V was trimmed by 5 bases and J by 2 bases, leaving 10 bases between them. The CDR3 covers 13 residues. The CDR3, as DNA: TGTGCCAGCAGTCGGGACTTCCCCTACGAGCAGTACTTC. Its translation is CASSRDFPYEQYF.

CDR3 nucleotides: TGTGCCAGCAGTTACGGTGGGGCGGGGGAGACCCAGTACTTC. Translated, it gives CASSYGGAGETQYF. The V gene is TRBV6-5, the J gene TRBJ2-5; D may be TRBD2 (6 bases). The CDR3 contains 14 residues. Per the germline V gene, CDR1 is MNHEY and CDR2 is SVGAGI. Trimming left V 2 bases short and J 5 bases short, with 12 bases between.

At least ten counts were recorded for this clonotype. The chain uses TRBV7-2 and TRBJ2-2; D not certain. The CDR3 sequence is 13 residues long. Trimming pared 5 bases from V and 4 bases from J, leaving 8 bases between. Germline V lookup: CDR1 SGHTA, CDR2 FQGNSA. In DNA, the CDR3 is TGTGCCAGCAGCCATTCTTCCACCGGGGAGCTGTTTTTT. The encoded protein is CASSHSSTGELFF.

The chain uses TRBV12-3 or TRBV12-4 and TRBJ2-5, with a tentative D call TRBD1 (6 bases). Deletions cut 6 bases from V and 5 bases from J, with 16 bases between. CDR3 length equals 14 residues. CDR3 DNA: TGTGCCAGCAGCCAACGAACAGGGTTGGAGACCCAGTACTTC. Translation gives CASSQRTGLETQYF.

This clonotype was seen at least ten times. The chain joins TRBV27 to TRBJ1-3; D possibly corresponds to TRBD1 (5 bases). CDR1 is MNHEY, CDR2 SMNVEV, per germline (reference sequence). The CDR3 totals 15 residues. Trimming shortened V by 6 bases and J by 1 base, and 13 bases separated the two germline ends. In DNA, the CDR3 is TGTGCCAGCAGCCCGGTCGGGGGTTCTGGAAACACCATATATTTT. Its protein is CASSPVGGSGNTIYF.

This clonotype was recorded many times. V and J are TRBV10-3 and TRBJ2-7; 8 positions match TRBD1. The germline CDR1 and CDR2 sequences are ENHRY and SYGVKD. V lost 0 bases, J lost 3 bases, and 4 bases stayed unmatched. The CDR3 length is 15 residues. The CDR3 sequence: CAISESTGGGYEQYF. For the CDR3, the DNA is TGTGCCATCAGTGAGTCTACAGGGGGAGGCTACGAGCAGTACTTC.

The table lists this clonotype with many counts. CDR3 sequence (DNA): TGTGCCAGCAGTTACTCAAAGAGGGTCTCTGGGGCCAACGTCCTGACTTTC. Its protein is CASSYSKRVSGANVLTF. V gene TRBV6-5 combines with J gene TRBJ2-6; D might be TRBD2 (5 bases). CDR3 length equals 17 residues. Germline V gene data show CDR1 as MNHEY and CDR2 as SVGAGI. The germline V and J ends were trimmed by 0 bases and 0 bases, with 9 bases remaining between them.

The chain uses TRBV20-1 and TRBJ1-2; D possibly corresponds to TRBD1 (5 bases). Germline lookup yields CDR1 DFQATT and CDR2 SNEGSKA (reference sequence). Trimming stripped 6 bases from V and 6 bases from J, with 17 bases between. The CDR3 covers 13 residues. The CDR3 DNA is TGCAGTGCCCTGTCCGGGGCTGACCATGGCTACACCTTC. It yields the protein CSALSGADHGYTF.

This clonotype appeared many times. This chain connects TRBV25-1 to TRBJ1-2; 10 bases align to TRBD1. The CDR3 length is 13 residues. The junction had 5 bases not matched to a gene; V was cut back by 5 bases and J by 8 bases. Germline lookup yields CDR1 MGHDK and CDR2 SYGVNS. CDR3 loop: CASSKGTGVGYTF. Written as DNA, the CDR3 is TGTGCCAGCAGTAAGGGGACAGGGGTAGGCTACACCTTC.

The DNA of the CDR3 is TGTGCCAGCGCCAGCGGGAGGGTTTACGAGCAGTACTTC. Translation: CASASGRVYEQYF. V gene TRBV12-3 or TRBV12-4 combines with J gene TRBJ2-7, with 10 bases lining up with TRBD2. The CDR3 sequence is 13 residues long. The V segment lost 8 bases and the J segment 4 bases; nucleotides outside the gene matches: 5.

In its sample, this clonotype was seen many times. This chain uses TRBV30 with TRBJ2-7; 7 nucleotides align to TRBD1. V lost 3 bases and J lost 4; bases outside the gene matches: 6. Germline values: CDR1 GTSNPN, CDR2 SVGIG (reference sequence). This CDR3 spans 13 amino acids. The CDR3 DNA reads as TGTGCCTGGAGCCTCGGACAGGAATACGAGCAGTACTTC. As protein: CAWSLGQEYEQYF.

This clonotype was detected ten times or more. The gene calls are TRBV11-2 and TRBJ1-1; D ambiguous. CDR1 SGHAT and CDR2 FQNNGV come from the germline V gene. This CDR3 has 13 amino acids. V lost 5 bases to trimming and J lost 3 bases, with 10 bases between them. The CDR3 reads CASSRTDHTEAFF. DNA of the CDR3: TGTGCCAGCAGCCGAACGGACCACACTGAAGCTTTCTTT.